The present entry profiles one T cell receptor beta chain with its context. Its antigen is unknown. Each person with ophthalmopathy scored at least 3 on the Clinical Activity Score, reached NOSPECS grade 4 or higher, and had been ill under 3 months. Clinical symptoms, serum thyroxine and TRAb, thyroid ultrasound and orbital computed tomography were used for the diagnoses. V lost 11 bases, J lost 0 bases, and 14 bases lay in between. This CDR3 comprises 13 residues. CDR1 is SGHVS, CDR2 FQNEAQ, per germline. From RNA transcripts, TCR beta CDR3 regions were amplified. An initial round of RT-PCR targeting the TCR CDR3 relied on the HTBI primer set. TCRdb recomputed calls from the multiplex PCR reads with MiXCR, one row per CDR3 protein. The sample holds 450,000 to 550,000 distinct CDR3 sequences, around 22% seen once. The sample belongs to a study of T cells in Graves' hyperthyroidism and ophthalmopathy.

Study findings and constraints: Blood shared most expanded thyroid clonotypes above 0.001.

The genes are TRBV7-8 and TRBJ2-7; D is unresolved. The TCR comes from a woman in her twenties or thirties with Graves' ophthalmopathy. The specimen was blood. The CDR3 region is CAGFGRDSYEQYF. The CDR3 coding sequence is TGTGCCGGTTTTGGAAGGGACTCCTACGAGCAGTACTTC.